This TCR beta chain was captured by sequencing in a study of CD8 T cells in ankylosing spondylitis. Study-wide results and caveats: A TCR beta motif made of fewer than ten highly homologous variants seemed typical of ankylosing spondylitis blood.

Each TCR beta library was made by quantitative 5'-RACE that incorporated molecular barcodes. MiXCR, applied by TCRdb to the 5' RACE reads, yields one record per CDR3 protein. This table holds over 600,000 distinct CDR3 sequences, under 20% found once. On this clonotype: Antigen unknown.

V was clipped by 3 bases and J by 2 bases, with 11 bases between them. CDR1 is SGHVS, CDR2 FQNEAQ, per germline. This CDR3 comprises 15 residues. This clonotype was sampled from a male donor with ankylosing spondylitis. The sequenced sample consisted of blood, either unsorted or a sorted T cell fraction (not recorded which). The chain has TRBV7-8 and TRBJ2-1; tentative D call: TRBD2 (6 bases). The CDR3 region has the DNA TGTGCCAGCAGCTTTAACCCGGGAGCCTACAATGAGCAGTTCTTC. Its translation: CASSFNPGAYNEQFF.